The present entry profiles one TCR beta chain with its context. Its specificity is unknown. Deletions cut 4 bases from V and 4 bases from J, with 7 bases between. CDR1 and CDR2 (germline): SNHLY, FYNNEI. This CDR3 has 12 amino acids. This specimen comes from a study of cytomegalovirus exposure and HLA in healthy donors. Study background: Membership in the Caucasian-associated ancestry cluster was found for 81% of nearly 400 genotyped donors.

Study results and caveats: Later examination showed HLA-associated TCR beta chains had greater clonal expansion than equally common others.

The PCR was carried out with 60 Vbeta primers and 13 Jbeta primers. Some clones are missing from TCRdb's copy, which holds only in-frame ones; the method was immunoSEQ multiplex PCR. The profile shows hundreds of thousands of clones, approximately 80% of them singletons. The rearrangement joins TRBV2 to TRBJ2-5; D gene unclear. The receptor was isolated from a boy between 2 and 10 years old in good health and CMV-seronegative. Sequenced material: PBMCs. CDR3 loop: CASSGRVETQYF. In nucleotides, the CDR3 is TGTGCCAGCAGTGGTCGGGTAGAGACCCAGTACTTC.